This T cell receptor (beta chain) comes out of a study of blood T cell repertoires in COVID-19. Profiling relied on immunoSEQ multiplex PCR, and the TCRdb table lists in-frame clones only, not all of them. Among 100,000 to 150,000 clones, about 86% were seen once, and the ten largest hold about 6.3%. Looked up from germline, CDR1 is SGHDT and CDR2 is YYEEEE. Losses at the gene ends were 4 bases for V and 4 bases for J; bases not matched to a gene: 3. This CDR3 is 15 amino acids long. The sequenced sample was peripheral blood. The rearrangement uses TRBV5-6 and TRBJ1-6, with 9 bases matching TRBD1. The TCR was taken from a man older than 75 with active or convalescent COVID-19. The CDR3 is CASSLDRGYNSPLHF. CDR3 sequence (DNA): TGTGCCAGCAGCCTGGACAGGGGTTATAATTCACCCCTCCACTTT.